This T cell receptor beta chain appears in the sequencing data of a study of neurological immune-mediated disorders. General study results and limits: Repertoires from 18 of 34 multiple sclerosis patients grouped phylogenetically into a related-CDR3 cluster, suggesting a possible signature.

TCRdb redid the calling of the 5' RACE reads with MiXCR, one entry per CDR3 protein. The table shows about 66,000 distinct CDR3 sequences, with about 4.2% occurring only once. Comments on this clonotype: Antigen specificity is unknown.

The material sequenced was PBMCs. The receptor was derived from a man under 40 with multiple sclerosis.

The CDR3: CASSGVVAGVMNEQFF. The DNA of the CDR3 is TGTGCCAGCAGTGGGGTAGTAGCGGGAGTAATGAATGAGCAGTTCTTC. This sequence joins TRBV12-3 or TRBV12-4 and TRBJ2-1; 9 nucleotides match TRBD2. The CDR3 runs 16 residues. The V and J ends lost 5 bases and 7 bases, in that order; junction bases with no gene match: 12.